The entry that follows covers one T cell receptor beta chain sequence. The sample comes from a study of blood T cell repertoires in COVID-19. Study context: Acute and convalescent COVID-19 specimens originated in the United States, Italy and Spain. In each case, the material was cDNA or gDNA derived from T cells, B-cell-depleted T cells, or PBMCs.

The germline gives CDR1 KGHSH, CDR2 LQKENI. The CDR3 length is 18 residues. V lost 4 bases and J 2 bases, leaving 18 bases between the germline ends. Under the authors' procedure: The authors estimated nucleated cell counts from reference gene primer amplification. This table comes from immunoSEQ multiplex PCR, and its TCRdb copy is limited to in-frame clones, with some not included. V and J calls and clone size follow that table, whereas D and trimming were derived from the DNA. Here the sample spans 100,000 to 150,000 clones, around nine tenths being singletons. Sequencing used peripheral blood. The sequence was obtained from a woman of 80 years or more with acute or convalescent COVID-19. V and J are TRBV18 and TRBJ2-6; perhaps TRBD1 as D (5 bases). The CDR3 DNA sequence: TGTGCCAGCTCACGATGGTTCAGGGCGCAGCCTGGGGCCAACGTCCTGACTTTC. This encodes CASSRWFRAQPGANVLTF.